Listed below are T cell receptor beta chains from one sample, sequenced in a study of T cell changes during pregnancy in multiple sclerosis. Generated by immunoSEQ multiplex PCR, the TCRdb table keeps only in-frame clones and is missing some. The table shows tens of thousands of clones, with about 96% occurring only once. The material sequenced was CD8+ T cells from peripheral blood mononuclear cells, taken after pregnancy. These receptors were obtained from a female donor with multiple sclerosis, enrolled in a pregnancy study. CDR3s include the opening cysteine and the closing phenylalanine or tryptophan. The order of the fields is CDR3 length, V gene, clone size, D gene, J gene, CDR3 DNA, CDR3 protein. D genes are given only for firm matches. The size field is filled for only some rows; it gives once, few, many or a size class.

CDR3 length: 14; V gene: TRBV7-9; clone size: .; D gene: TRBD1; J gene: TRBJ2-7; CDR3 DNA: TGTGCCAGCAGTTTGGGACAGGGGGCAAACGAGCAGTACTTC; CDR3 protein: CASSLGQGANEQYF
CDR3 length: 16; V gene: TRBV12-5; clone size: .; D gene: .; J gene: TRBJ2-5; CDR3 DNA: TGTGCTAGTGGTTTGGTAGGGGTAGAGCCCCAGGAGACCCAGTACTTC; CDR3 protein: CASGLVGVEPQETQYF
CDR3 length: 12; V gene: TRBV15; clone size: .; D gene: .; J gene: TRBJ1-5; CDR3 DNA: TGTGCCACCAGCAGACTGAATCAGCCCCAGCATTTT; CDR3 protein: CATSRLNQPQHF
CDR3 length: 15; V gene: TRBV4-1; clone size: .; D gene: TRBD2; J gene: TRBJ2-7; CDR3 DNA: TGCGCCAGCAGCCTTAGCGGGAGGGCCGGGGACGAGCAGTACTTC; CDR3 protein: CASSLSGRAGDEQYF
CDR3 length: 14; V gene: TRBV29-1; clone size: .; D gene: .; J gene: TRBJ1-1; CDR3 DNA: TGCAGCGGATATAAATCGGACACTTCAGTTGAAGCTTTCTTT; CDR3 protein: CSGYKSDTSVEAFF
CDR3 length: 15; V gene: TRBV7-9; clone size: .; D gene: .; J gene: TRBJ2-1; CDR3 DNA: TGTGCCAGCAGCTCAAGGACTCAGCCCTACAATGAGCAGTTCTTC; CDR3 protein: CASSSRTQPYNEQFF
CDR3 length: 13; V gene: TRBV12-2; clone size: .; D gene: .; J gene: TRBJ1-1; CDR3 DNA: TGTGCAAGTCGCTTAGGGCTAGATATTCGAGCTTTCTTT; CDR3 protein: CASRLGLDIRAFF
CDR3 length: 16; V gene: TRBV27; clone size: once; D gene: TRBD2; J gene: TRBJ2-3; CDR3 DNA: TGTGCCAGCAGTTTAGGCGGGAGGGCCTTTACAGATACGCAGTATTTT; CDR3 protein: CASSLGGRAFTDTQYF
CDR3 length: 15; V gene: TRBV6-5; clone size: .; D gene: .; J gene: TRBJ2-7; CDR3 DNA: TGTGCCAGCGATCTCACACAGGGTGTCGCCTACGAGCAGTACTTC; CDR3 protein: CASDLTQGVAYEQYF
CDR3 length: 14; V gene: TRBV28; clone size: .; D gene: .; J gene: TRBJ2-3; CDR3 DNA: TGTGCCAGCAGTCTGTTAGTGGGCACAGATACGCAGTATTTT; CDR3 protein: CASSLLVGTDTQYF
CDR3 length: 13; V gene: TRBV29-1; clone size: .; D gene: TRBD1; J gene: TRBJ1-5; CDR3 DNA: TGCAGCGTTGGACAGGGTACTTACCAGCCCCAGCATTTT; CDR3 protein: CSVGQGTYQPQHF
CDR3 length: 15; V gene: TRBV7-2; clone size: once; D gene: TRBD1; J gene: TRBJ1-1; CDR3 DNA: TGTGCCAGCAGCTTAGACGACAGGGTGAGCACTGAAGCTTTCTTT; CDR3 protein: CASSLDDRVSTEAFF
CDR3 length: 17; V gene: TRBV7-9; clone size: .; D gene: .; J gene: TRBJ2-4; CDR3 DNA: TGTGCCAGCAGCTTAGGGGGCACTACCCCGGCGGTATACATTCAGTACTTC; CDR3 protein: CASSLGGTTPAVYIQYF
CDR3 length: 15; V gene: TRBV4-1; clone size: .; D gene: .; J gene: TRBJ2-7; CDR3 DNA: TGCGCCAGCAGCCAAGTCTCGACAGTACTCTACGAGCAGTACTTC; CDR3 protein: CASSQVSTVLYEQYF
CDR3 length: 12; V gene: TRBV5-8; clone size: .; D gene: .; J gene: TRBJ1-5; CDR3 DNA: TGTGCCAGCCGGGGATTCAATCAGCCCCAGCATTTT; CDR3 protein: CASRGFNQPQHF
CDR3 length: 13; V gene: TRBV6-5; clone size: .; D gene: TRBD2; J gene: TRBJ2-5; CDR3 DNA: TGTGCCAGCAGTGCTCTAGCGGGAGAGACCCAGTACTTC; CDR3 protein: CASSALAGETQYF
CDR3 length: 16; V gene: TRBV27; clone size: .; D gene: TRBD1; J gene: TRBJ2-5; CDR3 DNA: TGTGCCAGCAGTTTATCGTTGGGGACAGTGCAAGAGACCCAGTACTTC; CDR3 protein: CASSLSLGTVQETQYF
CDR3 length: 13; V gene: TRBV6-5; clone size: .; D gene: .; J gene: TRBJ2-7; CDR3 DNA: TGTGCCAGCAGTCAGGGGCGTACCTACGAGCAGTACTTC; CDR3 protein: CASSQGRTYEQYF
CDR3 length: 17; V gene: TRBV10-3; clone size: .; D gene: TRBD2; J gene: TRBJ2-2; CDR3 DNA: TGTGCCATCAAAGGGGTCGGGGGGGGCTCCGATACCGGGGAGCTGTTTTTT; CDR3 protein: CAIKGVGGGSDTGELFF
CDR3 length: 13; V gene: TRBV28; clone size: .; D gene: .; J gene: TRBJ2-1; CDR3 DNA: TGTGCCAGCAGTTTATCCTACGGGAATGAGCAGTTCTTC; CDR3 protein: CASSLSYGNEQFF
CDR3 length: 12; V gene: TRBV7-9; clone size: .; D gene: .; J gene: TRBJ1-6; CDR3 DNA: TGTGCCAGCAGCTTAGGTCCCGGGGGTCTCCACTTT; CDR3 protein: CASSLGPGGLHF
CDR3 length: 14; V gene: TRBV27; clone size: .; D gene: TRBD1; J gene: TRBJ2-7; CDR3 DNA: TGTGCCAGCAGTTCCCGGGACAGCACCTACGAGCAGTACTTC; CDR3 protein: CASSSRDSTYEQYF
CDR3 length: 16; V gene: TRBV4-3; clone size: once; D gene: TRBD2; J gene: TRBJ2-5; CDR3 DNA: TGCGCCAGCAGCCCGGGGGAAGCGGGAGGTCGAGAGACCCAGTACTTC; CDR3 protein: CASSPGEAGGRETQYF
CDR3 length: 14; V gene: TRBV7-8; clone size: .; D gene: TRBD1; J gene: TRBJ2-7; CDR3 DNA: TGTGCCAGCAGCCGGGGACAGGGGTGGGTCGAGCAGTACTTC; CDR3 protein: CASSRGQGWVEQYF
CDR3 length: 11; V gene: TRBV28; clone size: few; D gene: TRBD1; J gene: TRBJ1-1; CDR3 DNA: TGTGCCACCGTCCAGGGGGCTGAAGCTTTCTTT; CDR3 protein: CATVQGAEAFF
CDR3 length: 12; V gene: TRBV7-8; clone size: once; D gene: TRBD2; J gene: TRBJ2-7; CDR3 DNA: TGTGCCAGCAGCCCATGGGGGGGAGAGCAGTACTTC; CDR3 protein: CASSPWGGEQYF
CDR3 length: 17; V gene: TRBV14; clone size: .; D gene: TRBD2; J gene: TRBJ2-3; CDR3 DNA: TGTGCCAGCAGCCAACTCCCGCCCGGGACTAGCCCCGATACGCAGTATTTT; CDR3 protein: CASSQLPPGTSPDTQYF
CDR3 length: 15; V gene: TRBV11-3; clone size: once; D gene: .; J gene: TRBJ2-1; CDR3 DNA: TGTGCCAGCAGCCTACTCCCCGAGTTGGACAATGAGCAGTTCTTC; CDR3 protein: CASSLLPELDNEQFF
CDR3 length: 15; V gene: TRBV30; clone size: .; D gene: TRBD2; J gene: TRBJ2-7; CDR3 DNA: TGTGCCTCAGACGGGCGAGCGGGAGTCTCCTACGAGCAGTACTTC; CDR3 protein: CASDGRAGVSYEQYF
CDR3 length: 15; V gene: TRBV7-9; clone size: .; D gene: TRBD1; J gene: TRBJ1-1; CDR3 DNA: TGTGCCAGCAGCTTAGGACAGGGTCAGAACACTGAAGCTTTCTTT; CDR3 protein: CASSLGQGQNTEAFF
CDR3 length: 14; V gene: TRBV19; clone size: .; D gene: .; J gene: TRBJ2-7; CDR3 DNA: TGTGCCAGTAGTATAACAGGGTTGAGCTACGAGCAGTACTTC; CDR3 protein: CASSITGLSYEQYF
CDR3 length: 14; V gene: TRBV29-1; clone size: .; D gene: TRBD2; J gene: TRBJ2-3; CDR3 DNA: TGCAGCGTTCCCCTAGCGGGGTTCACAGATACGCAGTATTTT; CDR3 protein: CSVPLAGFTDTQYF
CDR3 length: 15; V gene: TRBV7-3; clone size: .; D gene: .; J gene: TRBJ2-1; CDR3 DNA: TGTGCCAGCAGCTCGGCTCGGAGGAGCTACAATGAGCAGTTCTTC; CDR3 protein: CASSSARRSYNEQFF
CDR3 length: 15; V gene: TRBV4-3; clone size: .; D gene: .; J gene: TRBJ1-2; CDR3 DNA: TGCGCCAGCAGCCAAGTAACGGGAGCTAACTATGGCTACACCTTC; CDR3 protein: CASSQVTGANYGYTF
CDR3 length: 19; V gene: TRBV2; clone size: .; D gene: TRBD2; J gene: TRBJ2-5; CDR3 DNA: TGTGCCAGCAGTGGGACATCCCAGAGTAGCGGGAGTCGGGGGGAGACCCAGTACTTC; CDR3 protein: CASSGTSQSSGSRGETQYF
CDR3 length: 14; V gene: TRBV27; clone size: once; D gene: TRBD1; J gene: TRBJ2-7; CDR3 DNA: TGTGCCAGCAGTTTGACAGGGCTCCCCTACGAGCAGTACTTC; CDR3 protein: CASSLTGLPYEQYF
CDR3 length: 12; V gene: TRBV11-3; clone size: .; D gene: .; J gene: TRBJ2-1; CDR3 DNA: TGTGCCAGCAGCTTAGATCGGGAAAAGCAGTTCTTC; CDR3 protein: CASSLDREKQFF
CDR3 length: 12; V gene: TRBV10-3; clone size: .; D gene: .; J gene: TRBJ2-3; CDR3 DNA: TGTGCCATCAGTGAAGGGGCAGATACGCAGTATTTT; CDR3 protein: CAISEGADTQYF
CDR3 length: 13; V gene: TRBV6-5; clone size: .; D gene: TRBD1; J gene: TRBJ1-5; CDR3 DNA: TGTGCCAGCGGCAGGGGGGAACTTCAGCCCCAGCATTTT; CDR3 protein: CASGRGELQPQHF
CDR3 length: 15; V gene: TRBV30; clone size: .; D gene: .; J gene: TRBJ2-3; CDR3 DNA: TGTGCCTGGAGCACGGGGAGCGGGAGCACAGATACGCAGTATTTT; CDR3 protein: CAWSTGSGSTDTQYF
CDR3 length: 15; V gene: TRBV4-1; clone size: .; D gene: TRBD1; J gene: TRBJ2-7; CDR3 DNA: TGCGCCAGCAGCCACCGACAGGGGAACTCCTACGAGCAGTACTTC; CDR3 protein: CASSHRQGNSYEQYF
CDR3 length: 13; V gene: TRBV21-1; clone size: .; D gene: .; J gene: TRBJ2-5; CDR3 DNA: TGTGCCAGCAGCAAAACCTTGTTGGGACAGGGCCACTTC; CDR3 protein: CASSKTLLGQGHF
CDR3 length: 14; V gene: TRBV4-2; clone size: .; D gene: .; J gene: TRBJ2-7; CDR3 DNA: TGTGCCAGCAGCCACGGTCCCAGCGGGTACGAGCAGTACTTC; CDR3 protein: CASSHGPSGYEQYF
CDR3 length: 13; V gene: TRBV19; clone size: .; D gene: .; J gene: TRBJ2-7; CDR3 DNA: TGTGCCAGTAGTATCGGGGGGCTTGACGAGCAGTACTTC; CDR3 protein: CASSIGGLDEQYF
CDR3 length: 17; V gene: TRBV5-4; clone size: .; D gene: TRBD2; J gene: TRBJ2-5; CDR3 DNA: TGTGCCAGCAGCGGCGACAGTGCTAGCGGGAGCTCAGAGACCCAGTACTTC; CDR3 protein: CASSGDSASGSSETQYF
CDR3 length: 14; V gene: TRBV6-5; clone size: .; D gene: .; J gene: TRBJ1-2; CDR3 DNA: TGTGCCAGCAGTTACTCCGCGGGAGGGGATGGCTACACCTTC; CDR3 protein: CASSYSAGGDGYTF
CDR3 length: 16; V gene: TRBV27; clone size: once; D gene: .; J gene: TRBJ2-7; CDR3 DNA: TGTGCCAGCAGTTTATTGGGACTCCCGAGCTCCTACGAGCAGTACTTC; CDR3 protein: CASSLLGLPSSYEQYF
CDR3 length: 16; V gene: TRBV5-7; clone size: .; D gene: .; J gene: TRBJ1-5; CDR3 DNA: TGTGCCAGCAGCCCAATACCCCGGGACAACGGAGCACTCCAGCATTTT; CDR3 protein: CASSPIPRDNGALQHF
CDR3 length: 13; V gene: TRBV2; clone size: .; D gene: .; J gene: TRBJ1-2; CDR3 DNA: TGTGCCAGCACCGAGAGGGATATCTATGGCTACACCTTC; CDR3 protein: CASTERDIYGYTF
CDR3 length: 13; V gene: TRBV7-7; clone size: .; D gene: .; J gene: TRBJ2-7; CDR3 DNA: TGTGCTAGCAGCCTCAGACTAGACTACGAGCAGTACTTC; CDR3 protein: CASSLRLDYEQYF
CDR3 length: 15; V gene: TRBV6-5; clone size: once; D gene: TRBD2; J gene: TRBJ2-1; CDR3 DNA: TGTGCCAGCAGTTTTCTAGCGGGAGAAGGAAATGAGCAGTTCTTC; CDR3 protein: CASSFLAGEGNEQFF
CDR3 length: 14; V gene: TRBV7-9; clone size: .; D gene: TRBD1; J gene: TRBJ2-7; CDR3 DNA: TGTGCCAGCAGTCTAGAGGGGGCCGAGGACGAGCAGTACTTC; CDR3 protein: CASSLEGAEDEQYF
CDR3 length: 12; V gene: TRBV27; clone size: .; D gene: TRBD1; J gene: TRBJ1-4; CDR3 DNA: TGTGCCAGCAGGACAGGGGTTGAAAAACTGTTTTTT; CDR3 protein: CASRTGVEKLFF
CDR3 length: 17; V gene: TRBV30; clone size: once; D gene: TRBD1; J gene: TRBJ2-7; CDR3 DNA: TGTGCCTGGCGAACCGGGACAGGGGATAGTATCAGCTGCGAGCAGTACTTC; CDR3 protein: CAWRTGTGDSISCEQYF
CDR3 length: 17; V gene: TRBV11-2; clone size: .; D gene: TRBD1; J gene: TRBJ2-1; CDR3 DNA: TGTGCCAGCAGCTTAGGGTGGGGACAGGGAGATTACAATGAGCAGTTCTTC; CDR3 protein: CASSLGWGQGDYNEQFF
CDR3 length: 12; V gene: TRBV2; clone size: .; D gene: .; J gene: TRBJ2-1; CDR3 DNA: TGTGCCAGCACAGGGCGTTACAATGAGCAGTTCTTC; CDR3 protein: CASTGRYNEQFF
CDR3 length: 13; V gene: TRBV30; clone size: .; D gene: TRBD2; J gene: TRBJ2-1; CDR3 DNA: TGTGCCTGGAGTGCCTTAGGCGGGGGTGAGCAGTTCTTC; CDR3 protein: CAWSALGGGEQFF
CDR3 length: 12; V gene: TRBV27; clone size: .; D gene: .; J gene: TRBJ1-2; CDR3 DNA: TGTGCCAGCGCGGGTTACGATTATGGCTACACCTTC; CDR3 protein: CASAGYDYGYTF
CDR3 length: 15; V gene: TRBV13; clone size: .; D gene: TRBD2; J gene: TRBJ2-1; CDR3 DNA: TGTGCCAGCAGCTTAGCGGGAGGGAGCCGTTGGGAGCAGTTCTTC; CDR3 protein: CASSLAGGSRWEQFF